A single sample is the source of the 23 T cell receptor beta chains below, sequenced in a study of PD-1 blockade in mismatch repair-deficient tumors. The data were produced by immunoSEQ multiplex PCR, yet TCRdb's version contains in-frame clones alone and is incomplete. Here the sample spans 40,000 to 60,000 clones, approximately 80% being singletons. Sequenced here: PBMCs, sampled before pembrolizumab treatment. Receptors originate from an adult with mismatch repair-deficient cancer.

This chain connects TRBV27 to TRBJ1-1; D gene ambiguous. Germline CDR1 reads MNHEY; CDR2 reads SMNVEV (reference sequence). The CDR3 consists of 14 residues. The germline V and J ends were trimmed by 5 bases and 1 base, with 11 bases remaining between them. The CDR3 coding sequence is TGTGCCAGCAGTCCTTCGGGGAAGAACACTGAAGCTTTCTTT. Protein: CASSPSGKNTEAFF.

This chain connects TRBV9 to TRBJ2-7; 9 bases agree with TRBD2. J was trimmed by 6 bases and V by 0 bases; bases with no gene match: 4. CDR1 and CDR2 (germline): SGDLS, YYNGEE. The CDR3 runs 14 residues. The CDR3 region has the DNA TGTGCCAGCAGCGTAGAAGCGGGAGGCGGCGAGCAGTACTTC. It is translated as CASSVEAGGGEQYF.

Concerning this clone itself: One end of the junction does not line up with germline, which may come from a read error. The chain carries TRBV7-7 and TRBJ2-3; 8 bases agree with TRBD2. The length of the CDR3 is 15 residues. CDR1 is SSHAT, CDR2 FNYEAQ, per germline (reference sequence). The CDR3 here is CASSSVSGGVDTQYF. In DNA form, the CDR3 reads TGTGCTAGCAGCTCCGTCTCCGGGGGGGTAGATACGCAGTATTTT.

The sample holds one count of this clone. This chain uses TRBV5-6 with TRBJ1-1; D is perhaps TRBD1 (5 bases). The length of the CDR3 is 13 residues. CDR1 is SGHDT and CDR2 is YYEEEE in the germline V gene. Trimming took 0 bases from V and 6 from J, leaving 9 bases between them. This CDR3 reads CASSLGGVAEAFF. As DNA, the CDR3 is TGTGCCAGCAGCTTGGGAGGGGTAGCTGAAGCTTTCTTT.

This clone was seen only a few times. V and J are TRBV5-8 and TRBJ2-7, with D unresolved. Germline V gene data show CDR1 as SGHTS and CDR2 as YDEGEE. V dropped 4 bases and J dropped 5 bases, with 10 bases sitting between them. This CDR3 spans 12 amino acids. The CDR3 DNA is TGTGCCAGCAGCCGAAAGGTCCACGAGCAGTACTTC. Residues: CASSRKVHEQYF.

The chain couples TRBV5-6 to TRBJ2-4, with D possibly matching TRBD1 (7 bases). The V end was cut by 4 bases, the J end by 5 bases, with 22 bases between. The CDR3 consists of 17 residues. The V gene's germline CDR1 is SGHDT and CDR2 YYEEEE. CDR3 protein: CASSPLRDRRLENIQYF. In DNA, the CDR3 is TGTGCCAGCAGCCCGCTGCGGGACAGAAGATTGGAAAACATTCAGTACTTC.

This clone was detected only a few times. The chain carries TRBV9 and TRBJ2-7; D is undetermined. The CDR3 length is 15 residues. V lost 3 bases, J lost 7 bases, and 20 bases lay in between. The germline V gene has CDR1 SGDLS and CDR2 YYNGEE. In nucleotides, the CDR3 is TGTGCCAGCAGCGACAAACCCTCCATCCTTACGGAGCAGTACTTC. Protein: CASSDKPSILTEQYF.

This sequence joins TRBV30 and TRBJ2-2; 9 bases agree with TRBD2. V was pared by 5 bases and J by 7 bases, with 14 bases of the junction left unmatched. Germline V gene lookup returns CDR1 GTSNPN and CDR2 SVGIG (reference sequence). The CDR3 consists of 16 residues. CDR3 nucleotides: TGTGCCTGGCAGAAGGGTAGCGGGAGAATGGTCGGGGAGCTGTTTTTT. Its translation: CAWQKGSGRMVGELFF.

The CDR3 bases are TGTGCCAGCAGTGAAGGGGCTTCGGACACTGAAGCTTTCTTT. This translates into CASSEGASDTEAFF. The rearrangement uses TRBV6-1 and TRBJ1-1; D is unresolved. Trimming cost V 1 base and J 3 bases, with 9 bases left between them. From germline, CDR1 is MNHNS and CDR2 SASEGT. The CDR3 loop spans 14 amino acids.

Written as DNA, the CDR3 is TGTGCCAGCAAACCAGGGACGAACACCGGGGAGCTGTTTTTT. This translates into CASKPGTNTGELFF. V is TRBV6-4 and J is TRBJ2-2; TRBD1 is a possible D gene (5 bases). The germline CDR1 and CDR2 sequences are MRHNA and SNTAGT. Trimming took 7 bases from V and 0 from J, leaving 9 bases between them. The CDR3 totals 14 residues.

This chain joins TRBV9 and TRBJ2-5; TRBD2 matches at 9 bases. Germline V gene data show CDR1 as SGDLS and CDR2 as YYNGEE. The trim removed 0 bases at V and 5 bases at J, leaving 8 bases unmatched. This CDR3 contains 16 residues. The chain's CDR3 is CASSVEAGGRSETQYF. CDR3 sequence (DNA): TGTGCCAGCAGCGTAGAGGCGGGAGGGAGGTCGGAGACCCAGTACTTC.

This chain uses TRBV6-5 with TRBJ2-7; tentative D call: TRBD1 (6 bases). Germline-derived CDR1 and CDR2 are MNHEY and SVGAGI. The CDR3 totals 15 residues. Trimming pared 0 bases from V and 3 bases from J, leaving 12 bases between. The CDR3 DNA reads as TGTGCCAGCAGTTACTCGCCAGGGGCTATCTACGAGCAGTACTTC. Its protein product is CASSYSPGAIYEQYF.

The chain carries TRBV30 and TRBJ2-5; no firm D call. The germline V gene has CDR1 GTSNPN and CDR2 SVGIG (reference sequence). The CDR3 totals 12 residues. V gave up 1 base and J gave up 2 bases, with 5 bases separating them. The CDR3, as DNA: TGTGCCTGGAGTGCCCGGCAAGAGACCCAGTACTTC. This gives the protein CAWSARQETQYF.

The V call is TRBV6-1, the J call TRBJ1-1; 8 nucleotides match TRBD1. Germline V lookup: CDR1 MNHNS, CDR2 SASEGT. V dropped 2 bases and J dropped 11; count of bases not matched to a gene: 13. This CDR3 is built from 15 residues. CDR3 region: CASSEMTGTGSRAFF. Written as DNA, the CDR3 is TGTGCCAGCAGTGAAATGACCGGGACAGGCTCCAGGGCTTTCTTT.

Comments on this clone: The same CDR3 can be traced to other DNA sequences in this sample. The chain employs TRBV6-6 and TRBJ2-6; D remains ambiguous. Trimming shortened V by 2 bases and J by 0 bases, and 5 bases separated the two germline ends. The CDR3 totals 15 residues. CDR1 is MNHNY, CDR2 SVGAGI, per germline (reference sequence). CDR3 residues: CASSYPGSGANVLTF. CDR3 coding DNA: TGTGCCAGCAGTTACCCCGGCTCTGGGGCCAACGTCCTGACTTTC.

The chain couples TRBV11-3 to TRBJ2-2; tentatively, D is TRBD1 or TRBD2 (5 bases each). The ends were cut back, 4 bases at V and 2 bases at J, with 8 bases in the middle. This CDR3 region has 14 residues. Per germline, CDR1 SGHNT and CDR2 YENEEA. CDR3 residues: CASSSGPNTGELFF. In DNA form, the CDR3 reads TGTGCCAGCAGCTCGGGACCAAACACCGGGGAGCTGTTTTTT.

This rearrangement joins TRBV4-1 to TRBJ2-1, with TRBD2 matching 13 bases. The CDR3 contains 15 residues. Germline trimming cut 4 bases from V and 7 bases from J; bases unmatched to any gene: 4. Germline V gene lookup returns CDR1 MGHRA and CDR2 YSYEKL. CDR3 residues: CASSRTSGSMNEQFF. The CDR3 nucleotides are TGCGCCAGCAGCCGGACTAGCGGGAGTATGAATGAGCAGTTCTTC.

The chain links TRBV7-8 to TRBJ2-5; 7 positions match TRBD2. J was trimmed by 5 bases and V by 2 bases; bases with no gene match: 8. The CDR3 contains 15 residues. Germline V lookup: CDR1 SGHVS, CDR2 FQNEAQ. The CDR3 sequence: CASSLWFQRDETQYF. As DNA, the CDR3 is TGTGCCAGCAGCTTATGGTTCCAGCGGGACGAGACCCAGTACTTC.

DNA for the CDR3: TGTGCCAGCAGCCGCAATAAGGAAGCTTTCTTT. Protein sequence: CASSRNKEAFF. This sequence joins TRBV14 and TRBJ1-1; unclear D gene. This CDR3 comprises 11 residues. The V gene lost 4 bases and the J gene lost 8 bases, with 8 bases spanning the gap. The germline CDR1 and CDR2 sequences are SGHDN and FVKESK.

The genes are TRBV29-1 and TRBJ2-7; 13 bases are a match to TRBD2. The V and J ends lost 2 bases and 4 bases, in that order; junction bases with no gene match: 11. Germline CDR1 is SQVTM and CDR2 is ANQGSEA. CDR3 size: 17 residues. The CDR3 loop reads CSVESRTTSGRGYEQYF. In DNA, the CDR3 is TGCAGCGTTGAATCCCGGACTACTAGCGGGAGGGGGTACGAGCAGTACTTC.

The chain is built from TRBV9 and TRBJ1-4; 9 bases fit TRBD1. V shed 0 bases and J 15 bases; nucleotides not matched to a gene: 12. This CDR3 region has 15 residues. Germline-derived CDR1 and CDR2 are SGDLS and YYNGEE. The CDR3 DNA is TGTGCCAGCAGCGTAGGCGGGACAGGGACGACGGAGGTGTTTTTT. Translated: CASSVGGTGTTEVFF.

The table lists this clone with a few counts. CDR3 nucleotides: TGCAGCGTCGACAGGGCGCGAGAGACCCAGTACTTC. Its translation: CSVDRARETQYF. V usage is TRBV29-1 and J usage is TRBJ2-5; TRBD1 agrees at 7 bases. J lost 4 bases, V lost 6 bases, and 5 bases had no gene match. This CDR3 is 12 amino acids long. Germline lookup yields CDR1 SQVTM and CDR2 ANQGSEA.

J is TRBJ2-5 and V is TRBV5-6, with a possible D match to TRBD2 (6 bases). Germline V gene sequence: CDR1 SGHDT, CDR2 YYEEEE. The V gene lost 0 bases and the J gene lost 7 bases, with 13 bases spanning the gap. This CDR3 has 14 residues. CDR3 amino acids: CASSLGLAIGTQYF. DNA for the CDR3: TGTGCCAGCAGCTTGGGGCTAGCGATAGGGACCCAGTACTTC.